Listed here is a single T cell receptor (beta chain). This record belongs to a study of T cell responses to AZD1222 COVID-19 vaccine. The repertoire was sequenced with immunoSEQ multiplex PCR; TCRdb's copy has only in-frame clones and lacks some. The sample has some 94,000 clones, around 94% seen once. The CDR3 covers 13 residues. The J segment lost 6 bases and the V segment lost 0 bases, leaving 3 bases of the junction unmatched. Germline loops: CDR1 SGHRS, CDR2 YFSETQ. The chain employs TRBV5-1 and TRBJ2-7; 7 nucleotides line up with TRBD1. Material: peripheral blood, obtained on day 0 of AZD1222 vaccination. The sequence derives from an adult in good health. CDR3 sequence (DNA): TGCGCCAGCAGCTTGGAAGGGGGCGGCGAGCAGTACTTC. Translating gives CASSLEGGGEQYF.